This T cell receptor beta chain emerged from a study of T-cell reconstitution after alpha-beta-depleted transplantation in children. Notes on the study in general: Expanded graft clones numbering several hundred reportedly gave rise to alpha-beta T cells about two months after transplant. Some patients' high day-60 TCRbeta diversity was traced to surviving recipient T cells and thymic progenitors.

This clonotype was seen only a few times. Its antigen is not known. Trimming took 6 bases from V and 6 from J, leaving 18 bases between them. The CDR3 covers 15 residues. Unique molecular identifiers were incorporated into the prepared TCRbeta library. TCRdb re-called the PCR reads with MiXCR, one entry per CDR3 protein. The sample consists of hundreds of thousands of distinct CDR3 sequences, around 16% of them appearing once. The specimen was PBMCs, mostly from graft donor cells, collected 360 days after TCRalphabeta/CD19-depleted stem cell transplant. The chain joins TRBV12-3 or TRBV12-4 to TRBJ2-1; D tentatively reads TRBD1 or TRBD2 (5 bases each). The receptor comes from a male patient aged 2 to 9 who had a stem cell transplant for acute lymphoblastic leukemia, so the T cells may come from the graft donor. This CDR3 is CASSLPSGRGNEQFF. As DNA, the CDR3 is TGTGCCAGCAGCCTCCCCTCGGGACGAGGCAATGAGCAGTTCTTC.